These 16 T cell receptor beta chains originate from one sample sequenced in a study of shared clonotypes between healthy human individuals. Only in-frame clones appear in the TCRdb table, and some are missing; sequencing was by immunoSEQ multiplex PCR. Of over 850,000 clones in the sample, about 84% were seen once. The material sequenced was memory CD4+ T cells from PBMCs. Specified subset: CD45RA-negative fraction. Receptors originate from a man younger than 30 in good health. Some clones in this sample may be carry-over from other donors' samples.

The V and J genes are TRBV2 and TRBJ2-2; D unresolved. The CDR3 has 15 residues. V lost 6 bases and J 2 bases, leaving 13 bases between the germline ends. Per germline, CDR1 SNHLY and CDR2 FYNNEI. CDR3 amino acids: CASRLDGPNTGELFF. As DNA, the CDR3 is TGTGCCAGCAGACTGGACGGCCCTAACACCGGGGAGCTGTTTTTT.

The rearrangement joins TRBV11-2 to TRBJ1-4; a weak D match, TRBD1 (5 bases). The CDR3 contains 15 residues. With 4 bases removed from V and 3 bases from J, the gap between germline ends came to 12 bases. Germline CDR1 and CDR2: SGHAT and FQNNGV. CDR3 DNA sequence: TGTGCCAGCAGCTCCACAGGTTCATCTAATGAAAAACTGTTTTTT. This gives the protein CASSSTGSSNEKLFF. Looking up the rest from reference TRBV11-2 and TRBJ1-4 gives the full variable domain: EAGVAQSPRYKIIEKRQSVAFWCNPISGHATLYWYQQILGQGPKLLIQFQNNGVVDDSQLPKDRFSAERLKGVDSTLKIQPAKLEDSAVYLCASSSTGSSNEKLFFGSGTQLSVL.

V usage is TRBV29-1 and J usage is TRBJ1-2; D unresolved. The CDR3 has 13 residues. Trimming shortened V by 7 bases and J by 1 base, and 13 bases separated the two germline ends. Germline assignment: CDR1 SQVTM and CDR2 ANQGSEA. The CDR3 DNA reads TGCAGCGCCGGAGAGAGGGTTAACTATGGCTACACCTTC. Translated, it gives CSAGERVNYGYTF.

The gene calls are TRBV15 and TRBJ2-7; D unclear. CDR1 and CDR2 from the germline V gene are LNHNV and YYDKDF (reference sequence). The germline V and J ends were trimmed by 6 bases and 5 bases, with 5 bases remaining between them. The CDR3 is 10 amino acids. DNA for the CDR3: TGTGCCACCAGAGATAACGAGCAGTACTTC. Its translation is CATRDNEQYF.

The rearrangement links TRBV6-1 to TRBJ1-2; tentatively, D is TRBD1 (5 bases). CDR3 length: 10 amino acids. Trimming shortened V by 0 bases and J by 14 bases, and 7 bases separated the two germline ends. Germline V lookup: CDR1 MNHNS, CDR2 SASEGT. In DNA form, the CDR3 reads TGTGCCAGCAGTGAAGCTTCAGGGACCTTC. It codes for CASSEASGTF.

The genes are TRBV6-5 and TRBJ1-3; D ambiguous. The germline V and J ends were trimmed by 0 bases and 2 bases, with 11 bases remaining between them. The CDR3 covers 16 residues. Germline-derived CDR1 and CDR2 are MNHEY and SVGAGI. CDR3 amino acids: CASSYSISGPGNTIYF. For the CDR3, the DNA is TGTGCCAGCAGTTACTCGATTTCCGGACCTGGAAACACCATATATTTT.

The rearrangement uses TRBV27 and TRBJ2-6; D remains ambiguous. This CDR3 is 15 amino acids long. Trimming stripped 4 bases from V and 0 bases from J, with 7 bases between. Germline V gene sequence: CDR1 MNHEY, CDR2 SMNVEV (reference sequence). CDR3 nucleotide sequence: TGTGCCAGCAGTTCCTCCGCCTCTGGGGCCAACGTCCTGACTTTC. Translating it yields CASSSSASGANVLTF. Variable domain in full (rest from reference TRBV27 and TRBJ2-6): EAQVTQNPRYLITVTGKKLTVTCSQNMNHEYMSWYRQDPGLGLRQIYYSMNVEVTDKGDVPEGYKVSRKEKRNFPLILESPSPNQTSLYFCASSSSASGANVLTFGAGSRLTVL.

The chain has TRBV5-4 and TRBJ1-2; D is unclear. CDR3 length equals 14 residues. Germline V gene data show CDR1 as SGHNT and CDR2 as YYREEE (reference sequence). V was shortened by 1 base and J by 4 bases, with 11 bases between the two germline ends. CDR3 nucleotide sequence: TGTGCCAGCAGCTTGTGGGCGATAAGCTATGGCTACACCTTC. Amino acids: CASSLWAISYGYTF.

V is TRBV9 and J is TRBJ2-5, with 11 bases that match TRBD2. CDR1 is SGDLS, CDR2 YYNGEE, per germline. Trimming cost V 2 bases and J 1 base; bases outside gene matches: 4. The CDR3 contains 16 residues. The CDR3 spells CASSVTSGDLQETQYF. The DNA of the CDR3 is TGTGCCAGCAGCGTGACTAGCGGGGACCTCCAAGAGACCCAGTACTTC.

The rearrangement joins TRBV28 to TRBJ1-1, with unresolved D. The CDR3 has 15 amino acids. Per germline, CDR1 MDHEN and CDR2 SYDVKM. The V end lost 7 bases, the J end lost 3 bases, and 18 bases lay between the germline ends. The chain's CDR3 is CASNPAGSVYTEAFF. CDR3 nucleotides: TGTGCCAGCAACCCAGCAGGTTCGGTGTACACTGAAGCTTTCTTT.

The sample holds many counts of this clone. Since a much larger clone is just one base distant, this may be a read error. The V call is TRBV2, the J call TRBJ2-2, with TRBD1 identical over 10 bases. The CDR3 is made up of 16 amino acids. The trim removed 8 bases at V and 4 bases at J, leaving 10 bases unmatched. The germline gives CDR1 SNHLY, CDR2 FYNNEI. The CDR3, as DNA: TGTGCCAGCTCCGGGACAGGGGTCGGTCGCACCGGGGAGCTGTTTTTT. Amino acid sequence: CASSGTGVGRTGELFF.

The chain joins TRBV18 to TRBJ1-1; 8 bases match TRBD1. Trimming took 6 bases from V and 0 from J; bases not matched to a gene: 9. CDR3 length: 16 amino acids. Germline CDR1 KGHSH, CDR2 LQKENI. The CDR3 DNA sequence: TGTGCCAGCTCCCTGACAGGGGCCCTAATGAACACTGAAGCTTTCTTT. Translation: CASSLTGALMNTEAFF.

V is TRBV2 and J is TRBJ2-7; 7 bases fit TRBD1. Per the germline V gene, CDR1 is SNHLY and CDR2 is FYNNEI. The length of the CDR3 is 14 residues. V lost 6 bases and J lost 3; bases outside the gene matches: 8. Here the CDR3 DNA reads TGTGCCAGCAGCCCCGGAACAGGGGACTACGAGCAGTACTTC. This codes for CASSPGTGDYEQYF.

The chain has TRBV5-6 and TRBJ1-5; 7 bases are a match to TRBD1. Trimming removed 2 bases from V and 0 bases from J; junction bases left unmatched: 8. This CDR3 has 17 residues. Germline CDR1 is SGHDT and CDR2 is YYEEEE. In DNA, the CDR3 is TGTGCCAGCAGCTTCAGGTCGGGACAGAATAGCAATCAGCCCCAGCATTTT. Translating gives CASSFRSGQNSNQPQHF.

The V call is TRBV4-1, the J call TRBJ2-5; TRBD2 is a possible D gene (5 bases). The CDR3 is 16 amino acids. Trimming took 0 bases from V and 1 from J, leaving 12 bases between them. Germline V lookup: CDR1 MGHRA, CDR2 YSYEKL. This CDR3 is CASSQDGAGIQETQYF. The CDR3 region has the DNA TGCGCCAGCAGCCAAGATGGAGCCGGGATCCAAGAGACCCAGTACTTC.

The chain carries TRBV9 and TRBJ2-4; tentative D call: TRBD2 (7 bases). Trimming removed 0 bases from V and 3 bases from J, with 19 bases in between. The CDR3 has 18 residues. CDR1 and CDR2 (germline): SGDLS, YYNGEE. CDR3 region: CASSVGVGASGHKNIQYF. Here the CDR3 DNA reads TGTGCCAGCAGCGTAGGAGTGGGGGCTAGCGGCCACAAAAACATTCAGTACTTC.